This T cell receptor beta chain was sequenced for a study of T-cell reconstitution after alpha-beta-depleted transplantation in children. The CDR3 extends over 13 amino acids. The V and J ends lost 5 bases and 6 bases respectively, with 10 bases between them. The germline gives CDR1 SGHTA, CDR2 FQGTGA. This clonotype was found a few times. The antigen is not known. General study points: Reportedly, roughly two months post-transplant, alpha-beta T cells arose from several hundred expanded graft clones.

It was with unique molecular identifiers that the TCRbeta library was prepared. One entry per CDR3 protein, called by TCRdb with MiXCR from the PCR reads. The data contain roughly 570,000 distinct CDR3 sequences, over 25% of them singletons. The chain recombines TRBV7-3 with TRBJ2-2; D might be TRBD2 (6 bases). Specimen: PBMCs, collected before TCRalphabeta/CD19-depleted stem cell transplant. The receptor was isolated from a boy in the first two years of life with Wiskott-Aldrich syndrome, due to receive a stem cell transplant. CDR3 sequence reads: CASSHSGAGELFF. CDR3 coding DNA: TGTGCCAGCAGCCACTCGGGGGCCGGGGAGCTGTTTTTT.